This is a list of T cell receptor beta chains from one sample in a study of brain metastases from non-small cell lung cancer. Some clones are missing from TCRdb's copy, which holds only in-frame ones; the method was immunoSEQ multiplex PCR. The sample includes approximately 710 clones, 85% to 90% of them seen just once. Material for sequencing was primary lung tumor tissue. All receptors come from a donor at least 40 years old with non-small cell lung cancer. The conserved cysteine and the conserved F or W are not part of the CDR3 here. Fields, in order: CDR3 protein, clone size, J gene, V gene. Clone size is given for some rows only: seen once, a few or many times, or a class if the clone is expanded.

CDR3 protein: ASSLADRGPTDTQY; clone size: .; J gene: TRBJ2-3; V gene: TRBV7-2
CDR3 protein: SVGGGMNTEAF; clone size: .; J gene: TRBJ1-1; V gene: TRBV29-1
CDR3 protein: ASSLDPGGVYEQY; clone size: .; J gene: TRBJ2-7; V gene: TRBV11-3
CDR3 protein: ASSQHTGTRTYEQY; clone size: .; J gene: TRBJ2-7; V gene: TRBV14
CDR3 protein: ASSLYWGTEAF; clone size: .; J gene: TRBJ1-1; V gene: TRBV11-3
CDR3 protein: ASKLMEGANVLT; clone size: .; J gene: TRBJ2-6; V gene: TRBV27
CDR3 protein: ASNMAVNTGELF; clone size: .; J gene: TRBJ2-2; V gene: TRBV19
CDR3 protein: ASSLGGGRGDEQF; clone size: .; J gene: TRBJ2-1; V gene: TRBV11-3
CDR3 protein: ASSFLPNSNQPQH; clone size: .; J gene: TRBJ1-5; V gene: TRBV28
CDR3 protein: ASSPPSGVEQY; clone size: .; J gene: TRBJ2-7; V gene: TRBV5-4
CDR3 protein: ASRTGGIGNEQF; clone size: .; J gene: TRBJ2-1; V gene: TRBV2
CDR3 protein: ASSLGGSEETQY; clone size: .; J gene: TRBJ2-5; V gene: TRBV5-4
CDR3 protein: ASTPRGLYTEAF; clone size: .; J gene: TRBJ1-1; V gene: TRBV19
CDR3 protein: ASSLAGASSGANVLT; clone size: .; J gene: TRBJ2-6; V gene: TRBV6-6
CDR3 protein: ASSIDRGSPLH; clone size: .; J gene: TRBJ1-6; V gene: TRBV19
CDR3 protein: ASSIDRAVGAKNIQY; clone size: .; J gene: TRBJ2-4; V gene: TRBV19
CDR3 protein: AISEASGMEF; clone size: .; J gene: TRBJ2-1; V gene: TRBV10-3
CDR3 protein: TSLGLGETQY; clone size: .; J gene: TRBJ2-5; V gene: TRBV7-8
CDR3 protein: ASRTGERTEAF; clone size: .; J gene: TRBJ1-1; V gene: TRBV3-1/TRBV3-2
CDR3 protein: ASSYGGNTQY; clone size: .; J gene: TRBJ2-3; V gene: TRBV6-2/TRBV6-3
CDR3 protein: ASSLNAGGGKLF; clone size: .; J gene: TRBJ1-4; V gene: TRBV7-8
CDR3 protein: ASSIRHSGSSYNEQF; clone size: .; J gene: TRBJ2-1; V gene: TRBV19
CDR3 protein: ASSLRTSGSPDTQY; clone size: .; J gene: TRBJ2-3; V gene: TRBV7-9
CDR3 protein: ASSPSGEQPQH; clone size: .; J gene: TRBJ1-5; V gene: TRBV18
CDR3 protein: VISEIPGPNTGELF; clone size: .; J gene: TRBJ2-2; V gene: TRBV10-3
CDR3 protein: ASSASPGTNTEAF; clone size: once; J gene: TRBJ1-1; V gene: TRBV4-1
CDR3 protein: ASSLTAGSEAF; clone size: few; J gene: TRBJ1-1; V gene: TRBV12-3/TRBV12-4
CDR3 protein: ASSGGQAYSGNTIY; clone size: .; J gene: TRBJ1-3; V gene: TRBV6-1
CDR3 protein: ASSGEGPSYT; clone size: .; J gene: TRBJ1-2; V gene: TRBV2
CDR3 protein: ASSPPGVDNEQF; clone size: .; J gene: TRBJ2-1; V gene: TRBV18
CDR3 protein: ASSLSGASEQY; clone size: .; J gene: TRBJ2-7; V gene: TRBV19
CDR3 protein: ASSEGLRYEQY; clone size: few; J gene: TRBJ2-7; V gene: TRBV2
CDR3 protein: ASSEAGGSALGEQY; clone size: once; J gene: TRBJ2-7; V gene: TRBV2
CDR3 protein: ASSLETTYNSPLH; clone size: .; J gene: TRBJ1-6; V gene: TRBV5-1
CDR3 protein: ASSLGGASITDTQY; clone size: .; J gene: TRBJ2-3; V gene: TRBV13
CDR3 protein: AISDQDRHYEQY; clone size: .; J gene: TRBJ2-7; V gene: TRBV10-3
CDR3 protein: ASSLDPGRVSGNIIY; clone size: .; J gene: TRBJ1-3; V gene: TRBV11-3
CDR3 protein: SALEPGQQF; clone size: .; J gene: TRBJ2-1; V gene: TRBV29-1
CDR3 protein: ASSFGGRGVTDTQY; clone size: .; J gene: TRBJ2-3; V gene: TRBV5-4